Listed below are T cell receptor beta chains from one sample, sequenced in a study of T cells in Graves' hyperthyroidism and ophthalmopathy. TCRdb re-derived calls from the multiplex PCR reads in MiXCR, one entry per CDR3 protein. The sample gives around 250,000 distinct CDR3 sequences, 24% of which show up once; roughly 32% is in the top ten. The source material was blood. The receptor source for this set is a woman aged 40 to 50 with Graves' ophthalmopathy. Each CDR3 is given with its conserved first and last residue. Fields, in order: J gene, clone size, V gene, D gene, CDR3 protein, CDR3 DNA. D genes are given only for firm matches. Not all rows give a size; the values are once, few, many and, for expanded clones, a class.

TRBJ2-7	many	TRBV5-1	TRBD2	CASSLDGGREQYF	TGCGCCAGCAGTTTGGATGGCGGGAGGGAGCAGTACTTC
TRBJ2-5	few	TRBV25-1	-	CASSESNFQETQYF	TGTGCCAGCAGTGAATCTAACTTCCAAGAGACCCAGTACTTC
TRBJ2-7	many	TRBV20-1	TRBD2	CSATGTSGSSYEQYF	TGCAGTGCTACGGGGACTAGCGGGAGTTCCTACGAGCAGTACTTC
TRBJ2-6	few	TRBV6-2/TRBV6-3	TRBD1	CASSYYPPSTGETANVLTF	TGTGCCAGCAGTTACTACCCGCCCTCGACAGGGGAGACGGCCAACGTCCTGACTTTC
TRBJ1-1	-	TRBV19	-	CASSTLGVSRQTEAFF	TGTGCCAGTAGTACGCTGGGCGTGTCGAGACAGACTGAAGCTTTCTTT
TRBJ1-5	many	TRBV28	-	CASSLSGQPQHF	TGTGCCAGCAGTTTAAGTGGACAGCCCCAGCATTTT
TRBJ2-3	many	TRBV13	-	CASSTDTQYF	TGTGCCAGCAGCACAGATACGCAGTATTTT
TRBJ1-5	few	TRBV12-3/TRBV12-4	-	CASSLTRSNQPQHF	TGTGCCAGCAGTTTAACCAGAAGCAATCAGCCCCAGCATTTT
TRBJ1-2	many	TRBV20-1	-	CSARDGTPYTF	TGCAGTGCTAGAGATGGGACTCCCTACACCTTC
TRBJ2-7	few	TRBV2	-	CASNGNSYEQYF	TGTGCCAGCAATGGTAACTCCTACGAGCAGTACTTC
TRBJ1-1	-	TRBV24-1	TRBD1	CATSTPGQRTAFF	TGTGCCACCAGCACTCCGGGACAGCGAACCGCTTTCTTT
TRBJ1-1	-	TRBV28	-	CASSYTLSGSTEAFF	TGTGCCAGCAGTTACACCTTGTCAGGGAGCACTGAAGCTTTCTTT
TRBJ2-5	-	TRBV12-3/TRBV12-4	TRBD2	CASSPRLAGGMAQETQYF	TGTGCCAGCAGTCCCCGACTAGCGGGGGGGATGGCCCAAGAGACCCAGTACTTC
TRBJ1-1	-	TRBV6-1	-	CASSEGWYEAFF	TGTGCCAGCAGTGAAGGTTGGTATGAAGCTTTCTTT
TRBJ2-6	-	TRBV6-1	-	CASSDRFAGANVLTF	TGTGCCAGCAGTGACCGCTTCGCTGGGGCCAACGTCCTGACTTTC
TRBJ2-7	few	TRBV12-3/TRBV12-4	TRBD2	CASSTGLAGDYEQYF	TGTGCCAGCAGTACGGGACTAGCGGGAGACTACGAGCAGTACTTC
TRBJ2-7	many	TRBV20-1	-	CSALPVGYEQYF	TGCAGTGCCCTCCCCGTAGGGTACGAGCAGTACTTC
TRBJ1-1	many	TRBV15	-	CATSGQMNTEAFF	TGTGCCACAAGCGGGCAAATGAACACTGAAGCTTTCTTT
TRBJ1-5	many	TRBV27	-	CASSLWEGNQPQHF	TGTGCCAGCAGTTTGTGGGAGGGCAATCAGCCCCAGCATTTT
TRBJ1-2	many	TRBV2	-	CASKGADYGYTF	TGTGCCAGCAAAGGAGCGGACTATGGCTACACCTTC
TRBJ2-5	-	TRBV20-1	TRBD2	CSAGRLAGIQETQYF	TGCAGTGCTGGTCGACTAGCGGGAATTCAAGAGACCCAGTACTTC
TRBJ2-7	many	TRBV28	TRBD2	CASSPAAGGSTYEQYF	TGTGCCAGCAGTCCCGCGGCGGGAGGAAGTACCTACGAGCAGTACTTC
TRBJ1-6	-	TRBV12-3/TRBV12-4	-	CASSLGVGYNSPLRF	TGTGCCAGCAGTTTAGGGGTAGGATATAATTCACCCCTCCGCTTT
TRBJ1-2	many	TRBV6-5	TRBD1	CASRYTGGRFGYTF	TGTGCCAGCAGGTATACAGGGGGAAGGTTCGGCTACACCTTC
TRBJ2-2	many	TRBV7-8	TRBD2	CASSFLGLAGGTGELFF	TGTGCCAGCAGCTTTCTTGGACTAGCGGGAGGAACCGGGGAGCTGTTTTTT
TRBJ2-7	many	TRBV30	-	CACTSTVYEQYF	TGTGCCTGTACCTCGACAGTTTACGAGCAGTACTTC
TRBJ2-5	many	TRBV27	TRBD1	CASSLLRDRGLQETQYF	TGTGCCAGCAGTTTACTCCGGGACAGGGGGCTGCAAGAGACCCAGTACTTC
TRBJ2-7	-	TRBV28	-	CASTLFGGASYEQYF	TGTGCCAGCACCCTTTTTGGGGGGGCCTCCTACGAGCAGTACTTC
TRBJ1-2	few	TRBV12-3/TRBV12-4	-	CASSLWVGGYTF	TGTGCCAGCAGTTTATGGGTCGGCGGCTACACCTTC
TRBJ2-5	-	TRBV6-2/TRBV6-3	TRBD2	CASSLPSSGSLETQYF	TGTGCCAGCAGTCTTCCTAGTAGCGGGAGTTTGGAGACCCAGTACTTC
TRBJ2-2	many	TRBV30	-	CAWSLFGTLRTGELFF	TGTGCCTGGAGCCTTTTCGGGACTCTTCGGACCGGGGAGCTGTTTTTT
TRBJ2-7	once	TRBV2	TRBD2	CASSRTSGRLSSYEQYF	TGTGCCAGCAGTCGTACTAGCGGGAGGCTTAGCTCCTACGAGCAGTACTTC
TRBJ1-2	many	TRBV14	-	CASSLGGFYGYTF	TGTGCCAGCAGCCTCGGGGGTTTCTATGGCTACACCTTC
TRBJ1-2	many	TRBV9	-	CASSGTGIYGYTF	TGTGCCAGCAGTGGTACAGGGATCTATGGCTACACCTTC
TRBJ1-3	once	TRBV29-1	-	CSVIFQGAGNTIYF	TGCAGCGTGATTTTCCAGGGTGCTGGGAACACCATATATTTT
TRBJ1-2	-	TRBV4-2	TRBD1	CASSHQQGVPGYTF	TGTGCCAGCAGTCATCAACAGGGGGTTCCTGGCTACACCTTC
TRBJ2-5	many	TRBV28	-	CASSLYVGDQETQYF	TGTGCCAGCAGTTTATATGTCGGGGACCAAGAGACCCAGTACTTC
TRBJ1-5	many	TRBV11-1	TRBD1	CASSPPDRGPPPGQPQHF	TGTGCCAGCAGCCCCCCGGACAGGGGGCCCCCCCCAGGTCAGCCCCAGCATTTT
TRBJ2-5	many	TRBV4-1	-	CASSQVGEGATQYF	TGCGCCAGCAGCCAAGTTGGGGAGGGGGCGACCCAGTACTTC
TRBJ2-2	once	TRBV6-1	TRBD1	CASSENRGNTGELFF	TGTGCCAGCAGTGAGAACAGGGGGAACACCGGGGAGCTGTTTTTT
TRBJ2-7	many	TRBV27	-	CASRLLGSYEQYF	TGTGCCAGCAGACTCCTCGGGTCCTACGAGCAGTACTTC
TRBJ1-5	-	TRBV10-1	TRBD1	CAISEGPGQGAQPQHF	TGCGCCATCAGTGAGGGACCGGGACAGGGGGCGCAGCCCCAGCATTTT
TRBJ2-5	-	TRBV7-8	TRBD2	CASTSRREGGETQYF	TGTGCCAGCACATCTCGGCGGGAGGGGGGAGAGACCCAGTACTTC